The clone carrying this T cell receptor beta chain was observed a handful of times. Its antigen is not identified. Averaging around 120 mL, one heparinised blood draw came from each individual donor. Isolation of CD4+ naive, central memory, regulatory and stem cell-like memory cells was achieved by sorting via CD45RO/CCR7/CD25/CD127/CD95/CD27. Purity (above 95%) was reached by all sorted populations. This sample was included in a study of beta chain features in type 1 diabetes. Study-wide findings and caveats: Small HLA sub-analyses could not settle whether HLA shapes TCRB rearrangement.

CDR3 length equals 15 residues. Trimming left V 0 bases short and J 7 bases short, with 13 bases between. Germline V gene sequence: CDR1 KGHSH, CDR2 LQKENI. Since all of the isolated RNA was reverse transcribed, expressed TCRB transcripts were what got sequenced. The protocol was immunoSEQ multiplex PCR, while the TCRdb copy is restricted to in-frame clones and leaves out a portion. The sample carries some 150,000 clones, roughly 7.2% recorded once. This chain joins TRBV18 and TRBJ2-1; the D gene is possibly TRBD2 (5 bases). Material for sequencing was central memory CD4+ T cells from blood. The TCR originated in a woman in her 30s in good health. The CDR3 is CASSPPSTRFNEQFF. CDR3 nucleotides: TGTGCCAGCTCACCACCCTCCACTAGATTTAATGAGCAGTTCTTC.